The rows below give T cell receptor beta chains drawn from one sample of a study of OX40 agonist ivuxolimab in advanced cancers. Assay used: immunoSEQ multiplex PCR; TCRdb lists only in-frame clones, some missing. The sample consists of over 60,000 clones, about nine tenths of them appearing once. The source was CD4+ or CD8+ T cells sorted from blood, collected in a trial of the OX40 agonist ivuxolimab. These receptor sequences come from an adult with an advanced solid tumor such as melanoma, head and neck, liver or kidney cancer. Both conserved end residues are part of each CDR3.

V: TRBV5-8
J: TRBJ2-3
CDR3: CASSLGGTVGVLTDTQYF

V: TRBV6-5
J: TRBJ2-7
CDR3: CASSYSWIPHEQYF

V: TRBV7-9
J: TRBJ2-6
CDR3: CASSPSIGGAGANVLTF

V: TRBV6-5
J: TRBJ2-1
CDR3: CASRPTLSSYNEQFF

V: TRBV27
J: TRBJ2-1
CDR3: CASSLSGLAVYNEQFF

V: TRBV6-6
J: TRBJ2-3
CDR3: CATAGRRTDTQYF

V: TRBV5-1
J: TRBJ2-5
CDR3: CASSLGTWGQETQYF

V: TRBV7-3
J: TRBJ1-3
CDR3: CASSLTGTPGNTIYF

V: TRBV10-3
J: TRBJ2-5
CDR3: CAISERADGETQYF

V: TRBV27
J: TRBJ2-3
CDR3: CASSHRLAGGTDTQYF

V: TRBV29-1
J: TRBJ1-4
CDR3: CSVGPREEKLFF

V: TRBV25-1
J: TRBJ2-7
CDR3: CASSPTPGRAFYEQYF

V: TRBV10-1
J: TRBJ1-1
CDR3: CASSGSVDRLSEAFF

V: TRBV7-3
J: TRBJ2-7
CDR3: CASSTYRAYEQYF

V: TRBV5-1
J: TRBJ2-5
CDR3: CASSLEVVGTQYF

V: TRBV27
J: TRBJ1-4
CDR3: CASSLRGWDEKLFF

V: TRBV5-1
J: TRBJ1-2
CDR3: CASRVDWGYGYTF

V: TRBV4-2
J: TRBJ1-1
CDR3: CASSQDQLMNTEAFF

V: TRBV7-3
J: TRBJ2-6
CDR3: CASSLVGTALEDFSGANVLTF

V: TRBV7-9
J: TRBJ2-7
CDR3: CASSLATRGGQQYF

V: TRBV25-1
J: TRBJ2-3
CDR3: CASSEEGRWPPDTQYF

V: TRBV4-3
J: TRBJ1-5
CDR3: CASSQDIGGQPQHF

V: TRBV5-1
J: TRBJ2-5
CDR3: CASSLGTGNAETQYF

V: TRBV7-2
J: TRBJ2-1
CDR3: CASSSSLTGNEQFF

V: TRBV5-4
J: TRBJ2-5
CDR3: CASSSGQQETQYF

V: TRBV27
J: TRBJ2-7
CDR3: CASSLTRGVNEQYF

V: TRBV7-9
J: TRBJ2-1
CDR3: CASSFLAGRYNEQFF

V: TRBV6-5
J: TRBJ1-5
CDR3: CASSYEIGRQPQHF

V: TRBV5-6
J: TRBJ1-1
CDR3: CASSNSDGRGNTEAFF

V: TRBV9
J: TRBJ2-7
CDR3: CASSPEGGRGFEQYF

V: TRBV10-1
J: TRBJ1-6
CDR3: CASSENGGNSPLHF

V: TRBV19
J: TRBJ1-2
CDR3: CASRGGLRGYTF

V: TRBV7-8
J: TRBJ2-7
CDR3: CASSLGWWQGSDEQYF

V: TRBV5-8
J: TRBJ2-4
CDR3: CASSLGQNIQYF

V: TRBV9
J: TRBJ2-3
CDR3: CASGASGTDTQYF

V: TRBV19
J: TRBJ2-2
CDR3: CASRTGGPNTGELFF

V: TRBV4-1
J: TRBJ2-1
CDR3: CASSHKKERGVAGPYNEQFF

V: TRBV27
J: TRBJ2-3
CDR3: CASSPQGVWRDTQYF

V: TRBV11-3
J: TRBJ2-3
CDR3: CASSLSADTQYF

V: TRBV19
J: TRBJ1-3
CDR3: CASSIVGTGNTIYF

V: TRBV18
J: TRBJ1-1
CDR3: CASSRLTGANTEAFF

V: TRBV6-1
J: TRBJ1-2
CDR3: CASSELTNYGYTF

V: TRBV12-5
J: TRBJ1-3
CDR3: CASGGQVGNTIYF

V: TRBV28
J: TRBJ1-2
CDR3: CASSLPHPYGYTF

V: TRBV11-2
J: TRBJ2-7
CDR3: CASTTSGSSYEQYF

V: TRBV29-1
J: TRBJ1-2
CDR3: CSVLGQTNYGYTF

V: TRBV5-6
J: TRBJ1-4
CDR3: CASSLQGLREKLFF

V: TRBV28
J: TRBJ2-2
CDR3: CASIETPSLNTGELFF

V: TRBV2
J: TRBJ1-6
CDR3: CASIRTWNSPLHF